This T cell receptor beta chain derives from a study of control samples from healthy donors and cancer patients. The germline V and J ends were trimmed by 4 bases and 2 bases, with 12 bases remaining between them. Germline-derived CDR1 and CDR2 are MNHEY and SMNVEV (reference sequence). This CDR3 is built from 15 residues. This table comes from immunoSEQ multiplex PCR, and its TCRdb copy is limited to in-frame clones, with some not included. The sample includes approximately 89,000 clones, approximately 86% of them seen just once. The sequenced material came from blood. The chain combines TRBV27 with TRBJ1-3, with TRBD1 as a possible D gene (6 bases). This TCR came from a young man in good health. As DNA, the CDR3 is TGTGCCAGCAGTTCTCTCGGGGGCCCTGGAAACACCATATATTTT. Translation gives CASSSLGGPGNTIYF.